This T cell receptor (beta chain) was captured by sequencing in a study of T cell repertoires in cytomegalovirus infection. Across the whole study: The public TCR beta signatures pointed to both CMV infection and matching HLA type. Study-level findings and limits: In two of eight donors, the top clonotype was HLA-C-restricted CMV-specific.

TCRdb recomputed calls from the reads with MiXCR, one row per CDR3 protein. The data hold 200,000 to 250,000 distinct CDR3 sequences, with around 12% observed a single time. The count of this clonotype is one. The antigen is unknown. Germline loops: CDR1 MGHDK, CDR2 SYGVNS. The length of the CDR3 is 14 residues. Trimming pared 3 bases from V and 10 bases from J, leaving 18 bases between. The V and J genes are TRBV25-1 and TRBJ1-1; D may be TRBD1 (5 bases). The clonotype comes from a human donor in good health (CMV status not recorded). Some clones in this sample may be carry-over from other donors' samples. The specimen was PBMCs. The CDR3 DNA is TGTGCCAGCAGTGAGTCCGGGACGGGTGGTGCAGCTTTCTTT. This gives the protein CASSESGTGGAAFF.